This entry concerns a single T cell receptor beta chain. Its antigen specificity is not known. Base-call qualities are not available, and no considerably larger clone is one nucleotide away. The immunoSEQ Assay, a bias-controlled multiplex PCR, was used to amplify TCRbeta CDR3 regions from genomic DNA. The authors' analysis ran thus. Nucleated cell counts per sample were estimated from amplification of reference gene primers within the assay. Sequence reads were collapsed and filtered to measure the absolute abundance of every unique TCRbeta CDR3 rearrangement. Productive Simpson clonality was computed per sample as the square root of Simpson's diversity index over productive rearrangements. TCRdb took this table from immuneACCESS and kept in-frame rearrangements with V and J called. Such tables lack part of the clones; where checked against another copy, unresolved V genes explain under half of the gap, and the rest is unexplained. D and trimming come from the DNA, and the V and J calls and clone size come from that table. This sample has more than 200,000 clones in its table, and around 90% of those were observed once. 10% to 11% of the sample lies in the top ten.

V is reduced by 3 bases and J by 4 bases, leaving a spacing of 13 bases between them. From the germline V gene, CDR1 is SGHVS and CDR2 is FQNEAQ. The CDR3, from cysteine to phenylalanine, totals 15 residues. Of the read, only the CDR3 DNA is kept; its 45 bases are in frame from base 1. These data belong to a study of blood T cell repertoires in COVID-19 (dated by TCRdb to about 2020). Study-wide context: Samples from collaborators originated in the United States, Italy and Spain and spanned both the acute and convalescent phases of COVID-19. The material from the prospective study consisted of cDNA or gDNA derived from T cells, B-cell-depleted T cells, or PBMCs. Subjects who had been exposed to COVID-19, were actively infected with it, or had recovered from it provided the deeply sampled blood TCRbeta repertoires that made up the dataset. The repertoires were released in a freely available public database intended as a resource for research on the immune response to SARS-CoV-2. The samples were drawn from two sources: the first 160 participants of the ongoing ImmuneRACE study, and 950 to 1,500 subjects contributed by 6 global collaborators. The sample metadata nearly always contained a de-identified subject ID, COVID-19 status, age in years and sex. HLA class I and class II types, where available, came from metadata supplied by the sample provider rather than from assay-based typing.

Here is what the overall study found, with its caveats: The amount of clinical and demographic metadata varied by source and participant and was provided uncurated.

In the prospective study, participants were roughly 18 to 95 years old, resided in around 25 geographic areas of the United States, and were enrolled through a virtual design. Cohort assignment in the prospective study relied on participant-reported clinical history from a screening survey and a study questionnaire. For ImmuneRACE Cohort 3, a participant was defined as recovered based on two consecutive negative NP/OP PCR tests, clearance by a healthcare professional, or resolution of symptoms. In the prospective study, mobile phlebotomists collected whole blood, serum and a nasopharyngeal or oropharyngeal swab from each participant. Participants in the prospective study had the option to provide additional blood draws and questionnaires over an approximately 2-month period. Blood samples from the prospective study were shipped frozen or at room temperature prior to DNA extraction.

The receptor was isolated from a young man who had recovered from COVID-19. Source material: PBMCs or T cells enriched from blood (not recorded which). Recombination joined TRBV7-8 with TRBJ1-5; no D segment can be confidently identified. The nucleotides read TGTGCCAGCAGCTTCCCCCCCGACGGGAATCAGCCCCAGCATTTT. This is translated as CASSFPPDGNQPQHF. Extended through the reference TRBV7-8 and TRBJ1-5 proteins, this CDR3 yields the full variable domain: GAGVSQSPRYKVAKRGQDVALRCDPISGHVSLFWYQQALGQGPEFLTYFQNEAQLDKSGLPSDRFFAERPEGSVSTLKIQRTQQEDSAVYLCASSFPPDGNQPQHFGDGTRLSIL.